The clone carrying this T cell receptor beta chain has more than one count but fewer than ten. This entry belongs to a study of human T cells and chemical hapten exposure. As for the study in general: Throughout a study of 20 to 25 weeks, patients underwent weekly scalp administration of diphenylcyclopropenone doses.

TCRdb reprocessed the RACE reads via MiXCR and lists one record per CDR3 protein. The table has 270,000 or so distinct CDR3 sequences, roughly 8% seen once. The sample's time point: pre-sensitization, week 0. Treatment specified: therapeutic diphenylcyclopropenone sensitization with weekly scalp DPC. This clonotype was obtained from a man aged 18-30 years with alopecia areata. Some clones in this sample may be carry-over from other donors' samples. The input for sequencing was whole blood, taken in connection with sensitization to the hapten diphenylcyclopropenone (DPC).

The CDR3 spells CASSLAGFEQFF. The CDR3 DNA reads TGTGCCAGCAGCTTAGCGGGCTTCGAGCAGTTCTTC. The rearrangement joins TRBV7-2 to TRBJ2-1; D call uncertain. Per germline, CDR1 SGHTA and CDR2 FQGNSA. V gave up 0 bases and J gave up 10 bases, with 7 bases separating them. The CDR3 totals 12 residues.